This is a list of T cell receptor beta chains from one sample in a study of response to subunit inactivated influenza vaccine. Each CDR3 protein is one row after TCRdb ran MiXCR on the RT-PCR reads. The profile covers some 520,000 distinct CDR3 sequences, with 15% to 20% appearing a single time and 3% taken by the ten largest. The source was CD4+ T cells sorted from PBMCs, collected around 2 years after vaccination. These TCRs come from a man between 50 and 70 years old who received an inactivated influenza vaccine. Each CDR3 is given with its conserved first and last residue. D genes are given only for firm matches. Clone size, where shown, is once, few, many, or a class for clones that have expanded.

>TRBJ2-1|TRBV7-2|TRBD2|many
CASSLVGGGAHNEQFF
TGTGCCAGCAGCTTAGTTGGCGGGGGGGCACACAATGAGCAGTTCTTC
>TRBJ2-1|TRBV9|.|few
CASSSGTGVVNEQFF
TGTGCCAGCAGCTCGGGTACGGGAGTTGTTAATGAGCAGTTCTTC
>TRBJ1-5|TRBV19|.|many
CATRPLGQTSNQPQHF
TGTGCCACCCGACCCCTCGGACAGACTAGCAATCAGCCCCAGCATTTT
>TRBJ1-2|TRBV20-1|.|few
CSARDHRGGGYGYTF
TGCAGTGCGAGGGACCATAGGGGAGGCGGCTATGGCTACACCTTC
>TRBJ1-1|TRBV3-1|.|.
CASSQTAEAFF
TGTGCCAGCAGCCAGACAGCTGAAGCTTTCTTT
>TRBJ2-3|TRBV7-9|.|.
CASSLVLTGAADTQYF
TGTGCCAGCAGCTTAGTCTTGACGGGAGCGGCAGATACGCAGTATTTT
>TRBJ1-1|TRBV25-1|.|.
CASSDQRLAHTEAFF
TGTGCCAGCAGTGACCAACGCCTTGCCCACACTGAAGCTTTCTTT
>TRBJ2-5|TRBV7-2|.|.
CASSFLWGETQYF
TGTGCCAGCAGCTTTTTATGGGGAGAGACCCAGTACTTC
>TRBJ1-1|TRBV7-8|.|.
CASSPGWRETEAFF
TGTGCCAGCAGCCCCGGCTGGAGGGAAACTGAAGCTTTCTTT
>TRBJ1-2|TRBV6-2/TRBV6-3|TRBD1|few
CASRGQHYGYTF
TGTGCCAGCAGGGGACAGCACTATGGCTACACCTTC
>TRBJ2-1|TRBV11-2|.|.
CASSLDQSNEQFF
TGTGCCAGCAGCTTAGATCAATCCAATGAGCAGTTCTTC
>TRBJ2-2|TRBV25-1|TRBD1|many
CASKGQGVSGELFF
TGTGCCAGCAAGGGACAGGGGGTATCCGGGGAGCTGTTTTTT
>TRBJ2-5|TRBV20-1|TRBD1|.
CSATDGTVVTQYF
TGCAGTGCTACGGACGGGACAGTTGTGACCCAGTACTTC
>TRBJ2-3|TRBV4-2|.|.
CASSQDRGGPQTDTQYF
TGTGCCAGCAGCCAAGATAGGGGGGGACCACAGACAGATACGCAGTATTTT
>TRBJ2-1|TRBV5-1|TRBD2|many
CASSSGLAGGPYNEQFF
TGCGCCAGCAGCTCGGGACTAGCGGGGGGCCCCTACAATGAGCAGTTCTTC
>TRBJ2-5|TRBV21-1|.|many
CASSKNPGKETQYF
TGTGCCAGCAGCAAAAATCCGGGCAAAGAGACCCAGTACTTC
>TRBJ2-4|TRBV18|TRBD1|many
CASSQKGARDIQYF
TGTGCCAGCTCACAAAAGGGGGCGCGAGACATTCAGTACTTC
>TRBJ2-3|TRBV6-1|TRBD1|few
CASTGGTTDTQYF
TGTGCCAGCACAGGGGGAACCACAGATACGCAGTATTTT
>TRBJ2-3|TRBV11-2|TRBD2|.
CASASRSRGLAGGADTQYF
TGTGCCAGCGCCTCACGCTCAAGGGGACTAGCGGGGGGCGCAGATACGCAGTATTTT
>TRBJ2-3|TRBV12-5|TRBD1|.
CASDFHRGRASTDTQYF
TGTGCTAGTGACTTCCACAGGGGTCGTGCTAGCACAGATACGCAGTATTTT
>TRBJ1-2|TRBV28|.|.
CASSLEARVVHGYTF
TGTGCCAGCAGTTTAGAGGCCAGGGTGGTCCATGGCTACACCTTC
>TRBJ2-5|TRBV25-1|TRBD1|few
CASSERQGWETQYF
TGTGCCAGCAGTGAAAGACAGGGTTGGGAGACCCAGTACTTC
>TRBJ2-4|TRBV7-9|TRBD1|.
CASSSRQGPKNIQYF
TGTGCCAGCAGCTCAAGACAGGGGCCCAAAAACATTCAGTACTTC
>TRBJ2-3|TRBV10-3|.|.
CAISDSGTSTDTQYF
TGTGCCATCAGTGATTCAGGGACTAGCACAGATACGCAGTATTTT
>TRBJ1-3|TRBV5-1|TRBD1|.
CASSLGGGTAHSGNTIYF
TGCGCCAGCAGCTTGGGAGGGGGCACAGCGCACTCTGGAAACACCATATATTTT
>TRBJ2-1|TRBV12-3/TRBV12-4|TRBD2|.
CASSLGGDYFSYNEQFF
TGTGCCAGCAGTTTGGGGGGGGACTACTTCTCCTACAATGAGCAGTTCTTC
>TRBJ2-1|TRBV12-3/TRBV12-4|.|few
CASSLGMLNHNEQFF
TGTGCCAGCAGTTTAGGGATGTTAAACCACAATGAGCAGTTCTTC
>TRBJ2-7|TRBV6-1|TRBD2|.
CASSKLAGALEQYF
TGTGCCAGCAGCAAGTTAGCGGGAGCACTCGAGCAGTACTTC
>TRBJ2-1|TRBV12-3/TRBV12-4|TRBD2|few
CASSSGLADYNEQFF
TGTGCCAGCAGTTCGGGACTAGCGGATTACAATGAGCAGTTCTTC
>TRBJ2-7|TRBV4-2|TRBD1|many
CASSQGQGDYEQYF
TGTGCCAGCAGCCAAGGACAGGGGGACTACGAGCAGTACTTC
>TRBJ2-1|TRBV5-1|.|many
CASSLVGESYNEQFF
TGCGCCAGCAGCTTGGTAGGGGAGTCCTACAATGAGCAGTTCTTC
>TRBJ2-7|TRBV3-1|.|.
CASSQANSGVYEQYF
TGTGCCAGCAGCCAAGCGAATTCGGGGGTCTACGAGCAGTACTTC
>TRBJ1-2|TRBV18|.|many
CASSPQIGSSGTYGYTF
TGTGCCAGCTCACCACAGATCGGGTCGTCAGGGACCTATGGCTACACCTTC
>TRBJ2-6|TRBV4-2|.|.
CASSQVEGAGANVLTF
TGTGCCAGCAGCCAAGTAGAGGGGGCTGGGGCCAACGTCCTGACTTTC
>TRBJ1-5|TRBV20-1|.|many
CSAVNRVGNQPQHF
TGCAGTGCTGTAAACAGGGTAGGGAATCAGCCCCAGCATTTT
>TRBJ2-2|TRBV3-1|.|.
CASTPPGTGELFF
TGTGCCAGCACACCACCAGGTACCGGGGAGCTGTTTTTT
>TRBJ1-2|TRBV7-2|TRBD1|few
CASSPRMLGGAGYTF
TGTGCCAGCAGCCCCCGCATGTTAGGGGGCGCCGGCTACACCTTC
>TRBJ1-6|TRBV4-3|.|few
CASSQVWPGPSSYNSPLHF
TGCGCCAGCAGCCAAGTCTGGCCAGGCCCTAGCTCCTATAATTCACCCCTCCACTTT
>TRBJ2-5|TRBV3-1|TRBD1|few
CASNLDRDQETQYF
TGTGCCAGCAACCTGGACAGGGATCAAGAGACCCAGTACTTC
>TRBJ2-7|TRBV12-3/TRBV12-4|TRBD2|.
CASRRAGAPYEQYF
TGTGCCAGCAGACGAGCGGGGGCGCCCTACGAGCAGTACTTC